This T cell receptor beta chain was captured in a study of blood T cell repertoires in COVID-19. Study background: Material from acute and convalescent COVID-19 was sourced from the United States, Italy and Spain. T cells, B-cell-depleted T cells, or PBMCs supplied cDNA or gDNA.

Authors' data handling: Amplification of reference gene primers provided the estimated nucleated cell counts. TCRdb's table, derived via immunoSEQ multiplex PCR, lists solely in-frame clones and lacks some. The V and J calls and clone size come from that table; D and trimming were worked out from the DNA. The sample includes tens of thousands of clones, about nine tenths of them seen just once. Germline V gene sequence: CDR1 SEHNR, CDR2 FQNEAQ (reference sequence). This CDR3 has 15 residues. V gave up 2 bases and J gave up 3 bases; unmatched junction bases: 5. Sequences were obtained from peripheral blood. The chain couples TRBV7-9 to TRBJ2-3; 7 bases line up with TRBD2. The clonotype comes from a woman in her forties or fifties with active or convalescent COVID-19. The CDR3 is CASSLYQAGTDTQYF. Written as DNA, the CDR3 is TGTGCCAGCAGCTTATATCAAGCGGGAACAGATACGCAGTATTTT. Filled out from reference TRBV7-9 and TRBJ2-3, the complete variable domain reads DTGVSQNPRHKITKRGQNVTFRCDPISEHNRLYWYRQTLGQGPEFLTYFQNEAQLEKSRLLSDRFSAERPKGSFSTLEIQRTEQGDSAMYLCASSLYQAGTDTQYFGPGTRLTVL.